The rows below give T cell receptor beta chains drawn from one sample of a study of blood T cell repertoires in COVID-19. Here immunoSEQ multiplex PCR was the method, and the copy in TCRdb shows in-frame clones only, minus some. The table includes some 180,000 clones, roughly 81% detected once. The sequencing sample was made of peripheral blood. The receptors originated from an elderly woman with COVID-19, enrolled during active disease. CDR3s include the opening cysteine and the closing phenylalanine or tryptophan. D genes are given only for firm matches. Only part of the rows carry a size: once, few, many, or a class if the clone is expanded.

CASSQLSGGQETQYF	TGTGCCAGCAGTCAACTTTCAGGGGGCCAAGAGACCCAGTACTTC	TRBV6-5	TRBJ2-5	TRBD1	.
CASSFPGLQETQYF	TGTGCCAGCAGTTTCCCGGGACTCCAAGAGACCCAGTACTTC	TRBV28	TRBJ2-5	.	.
CASSPRTSGEETQYF	TGTGCCAGCAGCCCCCGGACTAGCGGGGAGGAGACCCAGTACTTC	TRBV3-1/TRBV3-2	TRBJ2-5	TRBD2	few
CASSLNRGGGELFF	TGCGCCAGCAGCTTAAACAGGGGCGGCGGGGAGCTGTTTTTT	TRBV5-1	TRBJ2-2	TRBD1	once
CASSLESGGTYNSPLHF	TGTGCCAGCAGCTTGGAGTCAGGGGGCACCTATAATTCACCCCTCCACTTT	TRBV5-6	TRBJ1-6	TRBD1	once
CASSLSGGAYEQYF	TGTGCCAGCAGCTTAAGCGGGGGGGCCTACGAGCAGTACTTC	TRBV11-3	TRBJ2-7	TRBD2	.
CATSRALGGQPQHF	TGTGCCACCAGCAGGGCCCTGGGGGGACAGCCCCAGCATTTT	TRBV15	TRBJ1-5	.	.
CASSLALGQPYTQYF	TGTGCCAGCAGCTTAGCCCTGGGACAACCTTACACCCAGTACTTC	TRBV7-9	TRBJ2-5	.	.
CASSLDQGASWYGYTF	TGTGCCAGCAGCTTAGATCAGGGGGCCAGTTGGTATGGCTACACCTTC	TRBV7-2	TRBJ1-2	TRBD1	.
CASSSLGQGSTEAFF	TGTGCCAGCAGCTCCCTCGGACAGGGGAGTACTGAAGCTTTCTTT	TRBV11-2	TRBJ1-1	TRBD1	once
CASSASDSSGNTIYF	TGTGCCAGCAGTGCTTCGGACAGCTCTGGAAACACCATATATTTT	TRBV25-1	TRBJ1-3	.	few
CASSRAGVVSDTQYF	TGTGCCAGCAGCAGGGCGGGGGTGGTTTCGGATACGCAGTATTTT	TRBV5-4	TRBJ2-3	TRBD2	few
CAISASKGRAVNTEAFF	TGTGCCATCAGTGCGTCGAAGGGTCGAGCGGTGAACACTGAAGCTTTCTTT	TRBV10-3	TRBJ1-1	.	once
CAAWAWEGYLNEQFF	TGTGCCGCCTGGGCTTGGGAGGGCTACTTGAATGAGCAGTTCTTC	TRBV6-5	TRBJ2-1	TRBD2	.
CASSLTGPYEQYF	TGCGCCAGCAGCTTGACAGGTCCTTACGAGCAGTACTTC	TRBV5-1	TRBJ2-7	.	.
CAWVPRSTYNEQFF	TGTGCCTGGGTACCGAGGAGTACTTACAATGAGCAGTTCTTC	TRBV30	TRBJ2-1	.	.
CASILEGALNTEAFF	TGTGCCAGCATCCTAGAGGGGGCTTTGAACACTGAAGCTTTCTTT	TRBV28	TRBJ1-1	TRBD1	.
CATRGTGVSPLHF	TGTGCCACCAGAGGGACAGGGGTCTCACCCCTCCACTTT	TRBV6-5	TRBJ1-6	TRBD1	few
CASSLGQGGLYEQYF	TGTGCCAGCAGCTTAGGGCAGGGTGGGCTCTACGAGCAGTACTTC	TRBV11-3	TRBJ2-7	.	.
CASSDSYEQYF	TGTGCCAGCAGTGACAGCTACGAGCAGTACTTC	TRBV5-4	TRBJ2-7	.	.
CASSLASGGGYTF	TGTGCCAGCAGCTTAGCCTCAGGGGGCGGCTACACCTTC	TRBV7-3	TRBJ1-2	TRBD1	.
CASSLGAGGNTEAFF	TGCGCCAGCAGCTTGGGGGCAGGGGGTAACACTGAAGCTTTCTTT	TRBV5-1	TRBJ1-1	TRBD1	.